This T cell receptor beta chain was identified in a study of blood T cells in healthy people across ages. Study observations and caveats: TCR beta diversity, measured per million T cells, fell in a roughly linear way with age.

Primed by a sample-barcoded 5' primer and a J-beta primer mix, a second PCR proceeded for 7 to 11 cycles. Every sample gave at least 2.5 million paired-end reads containing CDR3. Each CDR3 protein is one row after TCRdb ran MiXCR on the 5' RACE reads. The sample records 380,000 or so distinct CDR3 sequences, about 55% being singletons. In this sample, this clonotype turned up a few times. What it recognizes is unknown. Trimming stripped 0 bases from V and 4 bases from J, with 11 bases between. The germline V gene encodes CDR1 SGHRS and CDR2 YFSETQ. CDR3 length equals 14 residues. Sequencing used blood. The chain recombines TRBV5-1 with TRBJ2-7, with D perhaps TRBD1 or TRBD2 (5 bases each). This clonotype was sampled from a man in his 60s in good health. The CDR3 DNA follows: TGCGCCAGCAGCTTGGACGAGGGGATTTACGAGCAGTACTTC. Protein product: CASSLDEGIYEQYF.